The 25 T cell receptor beta chains reported below all come from one sample, sequenced in a study of siplizumab effects on memory and regulatory T cells. Sequencing used immunoSEQ multiplex PCR; TCRdb keeps in-frame clones, though not all of them. The sample lists some 70,000 clones; over 75% were seen once. Sequences were obtained from Tregs sorted from blood. These receptors were collected from a human donor in good health.

The V gene is TRBV29-1, the J gene TRBJ2-5, with 8 bases matching TRBD1. V gave up 6 bases and J gave up 2 bases; unmatched junction bases: 8. The CDR3 covers 14 residues. Germline CDR1 SQVTM, CDR2 ANQGSEA. The CDR3 loop is CSVVDRGWQETQYF. In DNA form, the CDR3 reads TGCAGCGTGGTAGACAGGGGTTGGCAAGAGACCCAGTACTTC.

This chain links TRBV7-2 with TRBJ2-7; D is possibly TRBD1 or TRBD2 (5 bases each). The CDR3 runs 14 residues. The V gene lost 3 bases and the J gene lost 2 bases, with 11 bases spanning the gap. CDR1 and CDR2 (germline): SGHTA, FQGNSA. The CDR3 sequence: CASSLAGTPYEQYF. CDR3 DNA: TGTGCCAGCAGCTTGGCCGGGACCCCCTACGAGCAGTACTTC.

The chain is built from TRBV7-3 and TRBJ2-1; TRBD1 is a possible D gene (6 bases). V was pared by 0 bases and J by 7 bases, with 13 bases between. There are 15 residues in the CDR3. Germline V gene lookup returns CDR1 SGHTA and CDR2 FQGTGA. The CDR3 protein is CASSLTGLGANEQFF. In nucleotides, the CDR3 is TGTGCCAGCAGCTTAACGGGTCTGGGGGCGAATGAGCAGTTCTTC.

The chain couples TRBV5-1 to TRBJ2-1; the match to TRBD2 covers 8 bases. The J segment lost 7 bases and the V segment lost 0 bases, leaving 6 bases of the junction unmatched. There are 15 residues in the CDR3. Germline V lookup: CDR1 SGHRS, CDR2 YFSETQ. In DNA, the CDR3 is TGCGCCAGCAGCTTGGACGGGAGGGGGGAGAATGAGCAGTTCTTC. Translation gives CASSLDGRGENEQFF.

The chain joins TRBV5-4 to TRBJ2-2; 14 nucleotides align to TRBD2. This CDR3 region has 19 residues. The V segment lost 0 bases and the J segment 0 bases; nucleotides outside the gene matches: 4. In germline, CDR1 is SGHNT, CDR2 YYREEE (reference sequence). The CDR3 DNA reads as TGTGCCAGCAGCTTGGGACTAGCGGGAGGGCCATCGAACACCGGGGAGCTGTTTTTT. Protein: CASSLGLAGGPSNTGELFF.

The V gene is TRBV19, the J gene TRBJ2-7, with TRBD2 matching 7 bases. Germline CDR1 is LNHDA and CDR2 is SQIVND (reference sequence). Trimming cost V 3 bases and J 5 bases; bases outside gene matches: 4. The CDR3 runs to 13 residues. CDR3 protein: CASSIKREHEQYF. The DNA for the CDR3 is TGTGCCAGTAGTATTAAGCGGGAACACGAGCAGTACTTC.

This chain links TRBV5-1 with TRBJ2-5; TRBD1 matches 8 bases. The length of the CDR3 is 14 residues. Trimming removed 6 bases from V and 5 bases from J; junction bases left unmatched: 9. The germline V gene has CDR1 SGHRS and CDR2 YFSETQ. In nucleotides, the CDR3 is TGCGCCAGCACCGAAGGGACAGGAGGGGAGACCCAGTACTTC. Amino acid sequence: CASTEGTGGETQYF.

The chain joins TRBV5-1 to TRBJ2-3, with TRBD1 matching 8 bases. The germline V gene has CDR1 SGHRS and CDR2 YFSETQ. The CDR3 has 15 residues. Trimming cost V 3 bases and J 3 bases; bases outside gene matches: 6. DNA of the CDR3: TGCGCCAGCAGCTGGACAGGGATGGGTACAGATACGCAGTATTTT. Protein: CASSWTGMGTDTQYF.

The table lists this clone with a few counts. The chain couples TRBV6-1 to TRBJ1-5; 7 nucleotides match TRBD1. The CDR3 totals 15 residues. V lost 6 bases to trimming and J lost 2 bases; unmatched junction nucleotides: 7. The germline gives CDR1 MNHNS, CDR2 SASEGT. The CDR3 region is CASSTGVSGNQPQHF. For the CDR3, the DNA is TGTGCCAGCAGCACAGGGGTATCGGGCAATCAGCCCCAGCATTTT.

CDR3 amino acids: CASSLIRGGPQHF. In DNA form, the CDR3 reads TGTGCCAGCAGCTTAATTAGGGGTGGGCCCCAGCATTTT. The chain recombines TRBV7-6 with TRBJ1-5, with a weak D call TRBD1 (5 bases). The CDR3 has 13 residues. Germline lookup yields CDR1 SGHVS and CDR2 FNYEAQ. The V end was cut by 2 bases, the J end by 9 bases, with 11 bases between.

The rearrangement uses TRBV9 and TRBJ2-2; D gene uncertain. The CDR3 is made up of 12 amino acids. In germline, CDR1 is SGDLS, CDR2 YYNGEE. Trimming shortened V by 5 bases and J by 6 bases, and 8 bases separated the two germline ends. Here the CDR3 reads CASSWESGELFF. CDR3 nucleotides: TGTGCCAGCAGTTGGGAATCCGGGGAGCTGTTTTTT.

The gene calls are TRBV15 and TRBJ2-1, with TRBD2 identical over 9 bases. Germline V gives CDR1 LNHNV, CDR2 YYDKDF (reference sequence). V lost 1 base and J lost 6; bases outside the gene matches: 7. The CDR3 is 16 residues long. The chain's CDR3 is CATSRVGGRVGNEQFF. CDR3 coding DNA: TGTGCCACCAGCAGAGTGGGCGGGAGGGTTGGCAATGAGCAGTTCTTC.

This rearrangement joins TRBV20-1 to TRBJ2-3, with unresolved D. CDR1 is DFQATT and CDR2 is SNEGSKA in the germline V gene (reference sequence). There are 11 residues in the CDR3. Trimming removed 6 bases from V and 6 bases from J, with 10 bases in between. The CDR3 DNA reads as TGCAGTGCGCCAATTGATGATACGCAGTATTTT. Translating it yields CSAPIDDTQYF.

The chain is built from TRBV19 and TRBJ2-2; D may be TRBD2 (6 bases). Germline assignment: CDR1 LNHDA and CDR2 SQIVND (reference sequence). Trimming took 5 bases from V and 1 from J, leaving 11 bases between them. This CDR3 has 15 amino acids. The CDR3 reads CASSAGLLNTGELFF. The CDR3 DNA is TGTGCCAGTAGTGCGGGACTCTTGAACACCGGGGAGCTGTTTTTT.

This chain connects TRBV5-5 to TRBJ2-7; D not resolved. Germline-derived CDR1 and CDR2 are SGHKS and YYEKEE (reference sequence). The CDR3 length is 13 residues. V dropped 5 bases and J dropped 0 bases, with 9 bases sitting between them. CDR3 protein: CASRSIFSYEQYF. The CDR3 region has the DNA TGTGCCAGCAGATCTATTTTCTCCTACGAGCAGTACTTC.

V is TRBV9 and J is TRBJ2-4, with 8 bases fitting TRBD1. Germline V lookup: CDR1 SGDLS, CDR2 YYNGEE. There are 14 residues in the CDR3. CDR3 coding DNA: TGTGCGGTAACCCCCGACAGGGGCATAAACATTCAGTACTTC. Protein product: CAVTPDRGINIQYF.

The rearrangement uses TRBV19 and TRBJ2-4; D may be TRBD1 (5 bases). CDR1 is LNHDA, CDR2 SQIVND, per germline (reference sequence). This CDR3 has 13 amino acids. Trimming took 4 bases from V and 6 from J, leaving 10 bases between them. CDR3 DNA: TGTGCCAGTAGTACCGGACACCCAAACATTCAGTACTTC. This translates into CASSTGHPNIQYF. Variable domain in full (rest from reference TRBV19 and TRBJ2-4): DGGITQSPKYLFRKEGQNVTLSCEQNLNHDAMYWYRQDPGQGLRLIYYSQIVNDFQKGDIAEGYSVSREKKESFPLTVTSAQKNPTAFYLCASSTGHPNIQYFGAGTRLSVL.

The chain has TRBV7-9 and TRBJ2-1, with D hard to call. Trimming took off 5 bases at V and 4 bases at J, with 9 bases between the two ends. The CDR3 has 13 amino acids. CDR1 is SEHNR, CDR2 FQNEAQ, per germline (reference sequence). In DNA form, the CDR3 reads TGTGCCAGCAGCCCCATGGGGTACAATGAGCAGTTCTTC. Its protein product is CASSPMGYNEQFF. The whole variable domain, filled in from reference TRBV7-9 and TRBJ2-1, reads DTGVSQNPRHKITKRGQNVTFRCDPISEHNRLYWYRQTLGQGPEFLTYFQNEAQLEKSRLLSDRFSAERPKGSFSTLEIQRTEQGDSAMYLCASSPMGYNEQFFGPGTRLTVL.

Notes on this clone: The germline gene is not matched at one end of the junction; a read error may be the cause. The chain carries TRBV5-3 and TRBJ2-7; the match to TRBD2 covers 8 bases. TRBV5-3 is given ORF status, its function remaining uncertain. The CDR3 loop spans 12 amino acids. The CDR3 bases are TGTGCCAGAACCTCCTGGGCGGGAGGTCGGGGCTTC. It specifies CARTSWAGGRGF.

V usage is TRBV27 and J usage is TRBJ1-5; no reliable D call. The CDR3 sequence is 11 residues long. Per the germline V gene, CDR1 is MNHEY and CDR2 is SMNVEV (reference sequence). The V end was cut by 8 bases, the J end by 6 bases, with 8 bases between. DNA for the CDR3: TGTGCCAGCGGAACGGTTCAGCCCCAGCATTTT. Amino acid sequence: CASGTVQPQHF.

DNA of the CDR3: TGTGCCAGCTTTAGGGGGCCCAACTATGGCTACACCTTC. It codes for CASFRGPNYGYTF. The chain has TRBV2 and TRBJ1-2; TRBD1 agrees at 7 bases. V lost 8 bases and J lost 2; bases outside the gene matches: 5. This CDR3 region has 13 residues. Looked up from germline, CDR1 is SNHLY and CDR2 is FYNNEI.

The V and J genes are TRBV19 and TRBJ1-1; 10 bases agree with TRBD1. V lost 4 bases, J lost 6 bases, and 5 bases stayed unmatched. This CDR3 is built from 14 residues. The V gene's germline CDR1 is LNHDA and CDR2 SQIVND (reference sequence). This chain's CDR3 is CASSKGQGYAEAFF. In DNA form, the CDR3 reads TGTGCCAGTAGTAAGGGACAGGGGTACGCTGAAGCTTTCTTT. Using reference TRBV19 and TRBJ1-1 for the parts outside the CDR3, the full variable domain is DGGITQSPKYLFRKEGQNVTLSCEQNLNHDAMYWYRQDPGQGLRLIYYSQIVNDFQKGDIAEGYSVSREKKESFPLTVTSAQKNPTAFYLCASSKGQGYAEAFFGQGTRLTVV.

V gene TRBV19 combines with J gene TRBJ2-1; D perhaps matches TRBD2 (6 bases). The CDR3 covers 15 residues. V gave up 6 bases and J gave up 1 base, with 13 bases separating them. Germline lookup yields CDR1 LNHDA and CDR2 SQIVND (reference sequence). This CDR3 is CASSLGLSSYNEQFF. The CDR3 nucleotides read TGTGCCAGTAGCTTGGGACTTTCTTCCTACAATGAGCAGTTCTTC.

The CDR3 DNA sequence: TGTGCCTGGAGCCCCACCGCAGGACAGGGAGAAGTATCCTACGAGCAGTACTTC. Its protein product is CAWSPTAGQGEVSYEQYF. The chain has TRBV30 and TRBJ2-7; 8 bases align to TRBD1. This CDR3 has 18 residues. Germline-derived CDR1 and CDR2 are GTSNPN and SVGIG (reference sequence). V shed 3 bases and J 1 base; nucleotides not matched to a gene: 17.

The gene calls are TRBV29-1 and TRBJ2-1, with D unresolved. There are 13 residues in the CDR3. Germline CDR1 and CDR2: SQVTM and ANQGSEA. Trimming removed 7 bases from V and 0 bases from J, with 10 bases in between. The CDR3 DNA follows: TGCAGCGCCCGCCAGAGCTCCTACAATGAGCAGTTCTTC. This encodes CSARQSSYNEQFF.